This entry concerns a single T cell receptor beta chain. This entry comes from a study of blood T cell repertoires in COVID-19. Germline V lookup: CDR1 GTSNPN, CDR2 SVGIG (reference sequence). The CDR3 length is 15 residues. Trimming pared 0 bases from V and 5 bases from J, leaving 14 bases between. The protocol was immunoSEQ multiplex PCR, while the TCRdb copy is restricted to in-frame clones and leaves out a portion. The table includes around 270,000 clones, 80% to 85% detected once. Sequenced input: peripheral blood. This TCR was sampled from a person between 65 and 79 years old with COVID-19, enrolled during active disease. V usage is TRBV30 and J usage is TRBJ1-5; TRBD1 is a possible D gene (5 bases). CDR3 in amino acids: CAWSVIRGGDQPQHF. CDR3 nucleotide sequence: TGTGCCTGGAGTGTAATCCGGGGGGGGGATCAGCCCCAGCATTTT.